This T cell receptor beta chain was recorded in a study of T-cell reconstitution after alpha-beta-depleted transplantation in children. Library preparation (for TCRbeta) was performed with unique molecular identifiers. TCRdb recomputed calls from the PCR reads with MiXCR, one row per CDR3 protein. This table has around 340,000 distinct CDR3 sequences, less than 15% appearing once. The germline V and J ends were trimmed by 0 bases and 6 bases, with 8 bases remaining between them. CDR1 is SEHNR and CDR2 is FQNEAQ in the germline V gene (reference sequence). This CDR3 is built from 13 residues. This clonotype was observed a handful of times.

This sample comprised PBMCs, obtained from the stem cell graft. The chain combines TRBV7-9 with TRBJ1-1, with unresolved D. This sequence originates from a human donor who donated a stem cell graft to a child with Fanconi anemia. CDR3 sequence (DNA): TGTGCCAGCAGCTTAGCAAAGTCAGCTGAAGCTTTCTTT. Amino acids: CASSLAKSAEAFF.